This TCR beta chain is drawn from a study of cytomegalovirus exposure and HLA in healthy donors. Generated by immunoSEQ multiplex PCR, the TCRdb table keeps only in-frame clones and is missing some. The table shows 150,000 to 160,000 clones, with roughly 90% occurring only once. This TCR derives from a man younger than 30 in good health and CMV-seropositive. The specimen was PBMCs.

The CDR3 DNA sequence: TGTGCCAGCTCACCAAGCGAAGAGACCCAGTACTTC. Amino acids: CASSPSEETQYF. V is TRBV18 and J is TRBJ2-5; the D is unclear. The CDR3 contains 12 residues. Germline CDR1 is KGHSH and CDR2 is LQKENI. V lost 2 bases, J lost 3 bases, and 4 bases lay in between.